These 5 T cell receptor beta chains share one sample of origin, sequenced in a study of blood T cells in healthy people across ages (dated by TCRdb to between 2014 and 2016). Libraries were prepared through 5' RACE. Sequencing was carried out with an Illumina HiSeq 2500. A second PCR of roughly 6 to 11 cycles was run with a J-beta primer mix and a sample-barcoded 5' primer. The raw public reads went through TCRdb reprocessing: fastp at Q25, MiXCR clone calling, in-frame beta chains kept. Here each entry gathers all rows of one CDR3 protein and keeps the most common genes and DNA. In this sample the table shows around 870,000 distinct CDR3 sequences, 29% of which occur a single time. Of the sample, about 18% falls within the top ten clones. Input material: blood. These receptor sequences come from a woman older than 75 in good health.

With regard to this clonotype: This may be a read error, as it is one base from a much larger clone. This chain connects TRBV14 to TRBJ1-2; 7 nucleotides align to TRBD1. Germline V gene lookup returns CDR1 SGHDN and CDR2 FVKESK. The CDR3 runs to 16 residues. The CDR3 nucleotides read TGTGCCAACAGCCCCGGACAGGATCGGTATAACTATGGCTACACCTTC. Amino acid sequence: CANSPGQDRYNYGYTF.

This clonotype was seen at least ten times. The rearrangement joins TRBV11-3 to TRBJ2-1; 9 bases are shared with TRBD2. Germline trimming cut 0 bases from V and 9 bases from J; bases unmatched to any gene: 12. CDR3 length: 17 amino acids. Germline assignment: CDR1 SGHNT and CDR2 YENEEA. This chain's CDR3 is CASSLDGGLARRGEQFF. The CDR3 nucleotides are TGTGCCAGCAGCTTAGATGGAGGACTAGCGAGACGAGGTGAGCAGTTCTTC.

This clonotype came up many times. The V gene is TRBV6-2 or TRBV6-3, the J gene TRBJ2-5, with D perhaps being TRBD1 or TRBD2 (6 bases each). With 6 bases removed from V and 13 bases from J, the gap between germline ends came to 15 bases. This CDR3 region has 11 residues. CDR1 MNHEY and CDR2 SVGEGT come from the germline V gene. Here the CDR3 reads CASSQGGYLYF. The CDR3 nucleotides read TGTGCCAGCAGCCAAGGGGGGTATCTGTACTTC.

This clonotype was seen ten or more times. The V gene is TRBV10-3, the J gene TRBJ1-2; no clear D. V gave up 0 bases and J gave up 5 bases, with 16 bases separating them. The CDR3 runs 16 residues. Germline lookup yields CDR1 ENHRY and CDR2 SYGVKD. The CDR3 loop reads CAISESQAQPRYGYTF. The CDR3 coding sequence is TGTGCCATCAGTGAGTCGCAGGCTCAGCCAAGATATGGCTACACCTTC.

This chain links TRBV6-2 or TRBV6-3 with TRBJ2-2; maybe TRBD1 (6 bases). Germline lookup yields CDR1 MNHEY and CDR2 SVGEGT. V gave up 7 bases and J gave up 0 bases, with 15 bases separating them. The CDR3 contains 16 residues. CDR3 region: CASTPYGQTNTGELFF. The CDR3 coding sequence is TGTGCCAGCACTCCTTACGGACAGACGAACACCGGGGAGCTGTTTTTT.